A single sample is the source of the 14 T cell receptor beta chains below, sequenced in a study of blood T cell repertoires in COVID-19. Generated by immunoSEQ multiplex PCR, the TCRdb table keeps only in-frame clones and is missing some. The top ten hold over 3% of the sample, which has about 170,000 clones, about 85% seen once. What was sequenced was peripheral blood. The source is a human donor with acute or convalescent COVID-19. The donor label of this sample is uncertain.

The chain carries TRBV7-9 and TRBJ2-7, with 10 bases lining up with TRBD1. The germline V gene encodes CDR1 SEHNR and CDR2 FQNEAQ (reference sequence). The J segment lost 3 bases and the V segment lost 3 bases, leaving 2 bases of the junction unmatched. This CDR3 comprises 14 residues. CDR3 in amino acids: CASSFGQGDYEQYF. The CDR3 DNA reads as TGTGCCAGCAGCTTCGGACAGGGGGACTACGAGCAGTACTTC.

The chain employs TRBV4-2 and TRBJ2-5; 9 bases are shared with TRBD1. V was clipped by 0 bases and J by 3 bases; unmatched bases: 8. The V gene's germline CDR1 is LGHNA and CDR2 YNFKEQ. The CDR3 is made up of 17 amino acids. In DNA, the CDR3 is TGTGCCAGCAGCCAAGATTACGGCGGGGACAGGGAAGAGACCCAGTACTTC. Protein product: CASSQDYGGDREETQYF.

The V gene is TRBV6-5, the J gene TRBJ1-2, with 10 bases fitting TRBD1. V trimming: 8 bases; J trimming: 6 bases; junction bases outside the gene matches: 12. This CDR3 comprises 15 residues. In germline, CDR1 is MNHEY, CDR2 SVGAGI. CDR3 in amino acids: CASLSPGQGRHGYTF. CDR3 DNA: TGTGCCAGCCTCTCACCGGGACAGGGGAGACATGGCTACACCTTC.

The chain recombines TRBV30 with TRBJ1-2; TRBD1 might be the D (6 bases). This CDR3 spans 13 amino acids. In germline, CDR1 is GTSNPN, CDR2 SVGIG (reference sequence). Trimming pared 2 bases from V and 6 bases from J, leaving 13 bases between. CDR3 sequence: CAWSHRALDGYTF. The CDR3 coding sequence is TGTGCCTGGAGTCACAGGGCTCTGGATGGCTACACCTTC.

This clone was seen a single time. The rearrangement uses TRBV6-1 and TRBJ2-7; D gene unclear. The CDR3 is 11 amino acids. Germline lookup yields CDR1 MNHNS and CDR2 SASEGT. The V and J ends lost 3 bases and 3 bases respectively, with 3 bases between them. The CDR3 nucleotides are TGTGCCAGCAGTGATCTCTACGAGCAGTACTTC. Protein product: CASSDLYEQYF.

The J gene is TRBJ1-3, the V gene TRBV11-2, with 9 bases aligning to TRBD1. Germline lookup yields CDR1 SGHAT and CDR2 FQNNGV. This CDR3 has 16 residues. Losses at the gene ends were 4 bases for V and 3 bases for J; bases not matched to a gene: 7. The CDR3, as DNA: TGTGCCAGCAGCTCAACCAAGGACAGGGGTGGAAACACCATATATTTT. Its protein product is CASSSTKDRGGNTIYF. Complete variable domain (other parts from reference TRBV11-2 and TRBJ1-3): EAGVAQSPRYKIIEKRQSVAFWCNPISGHATLYWYQQILGQGPKLLIQFQNNGVVDDSQLPKDRFSAERLKGVDSTLKIQPAKLEDSAVYLCASSSTKDRGGNTIYFGEGSWLTVV.

V gene TRBV7-6 combines with J gene TRBJ2-3; no reliable D call. Between the trimmed V and J ends, which lost 1 base and 2 bases, there was a span of 10 bases. CDR3 length: 15 residues. The germline gives CDR1 SGHVS, CDR2 FNYEAQ. CDR3 protein: CASSLGFAYTDTQYF. CDR3 coding DNA: TGTGCCAGCAGCTTAGGATTCGCCTACACAGATACGCAGTATTTT.

The chain combines TRBV28 with TRBJ2-7; D perhaps matches TRBD1 (6 bases). The CDR3 is 15 residues long. Trimming cost V 2 bases and J 6 bases, with 17 bases left between them. CDR1 and CDR2 (germline): MDHEN, SYDVKM. CDR3 DNA: TGTGCCAGCAGTTTACCCCCCGGGGCCAGGGGCGAGCAGTACTTC. Translating it yields CASSLPPGARGEQYF.

The chain uses TRBV2 and TRBJ1-5; unclear D gene. The V end was cut by 4 bases, the J end by 4 bases, with 14 bases between. Germline CDR1 SNHLY, CDR2 FYNNEI. The CDR3 is made up of 15 amino acids. The CDR3, as DNA: TGTGCCAGCAGTGGCAGGAATGGGCGAAATCAGCCCCAGCATTTT. This sequence encodes CASSGRNGRNQPQHF.

This clone was counted once. The J gene is TRBJ2-2, the V gene TRBV19, with D perhaps TRBD1 (6 bases). Germline V CDR1 and CDR2: LNHDA, SQIVND (reference sequence). V was trimmed by 4 bases and J by 5 bases, leaving 14 bases between them. The CDR3 spans 15 residues. The CDR3 here is CASSNPGHLTGELFF. The CDR3 nucleotides read TGTGCCAGTAGTAATCCGGGACATTTAACCGGGGAGCTGTTTTTT.

The chain employs TRBV6-1 and TRBJ1-3; 10 positions agree with TRBD1. The germline CDR1 and CDR2 sequences are MNHNS and SASEGT. The CDR3 runs 17 residues. V was pared by 6 bases and J by 1 base, with 9 bases of the junction left unmatched. The CDR3 DNA sequence: TGTGCCAGCAGGGAACCGGGACAGGGGACGTCTGGAAACACCATATATTTT. It codes for CASREPGQGTSGNTIYF.

V is TRBV6-5 and J is TRBJ1-1; TRBD1 matches at 7 bases. This CDR3 has 11 residues. From germline, CDR1 is MNHEY and CDR2 SVGAGI. V shed 10 bases and J 6 bases; nucleotides not matched to a gene: 5. This CDR3 is CATTGAAEAFF. As DNA, the CDR3 is TGTGCCACCACAGGGGCGGCTGAAGCTTTCTTT.

This clone has just a few counts. This sequence joins TRBV4-2 and TRBJ1-3; TRBD1 is a possible D gene (5 bases). The CDR3 covers 18 residues. V lost 0 bases and J 2 bases, leaving 17 bases between the germline ends. Germline CDR1 LGHNA, CDR2 YNFKEQ. The CDR3 coding sequence is TGTGCCAGCAGCCAAGAGGAAGGGGCCGTTGGGACTGGAAACACCATATATTTT. Its translation: CASSQEEGAVGTGNTIYF.

V and J are TRBV7-3 and TRBJ2-1; D is perhaps TRBD1 (6 bases). Germline V CDR1 and CDR2: SGHTA, FQGTGA. V lost 2 bases and J lost 1, with 9 bases in between. The CDR3 consists of 15 residues. The CDR3 protein is CASSLQGSSYNEQFF. CDR3 nucleotide sequence: TGTGCCAGCAGCTTACAGGGGTCGTCCTACAATGAGCAGTTCTTC.